These 14 T cell receptor beta chains were all obtained from the same sample, sequenced in a study of beta chain features in type 1 diabetes. The authors reverse transcribed all of the isolated RNA, so sequencing captured expressed TCRB transcripts. Sequencing used immunoSEQ multiplex PCR; TCRdb keeps in-frame clones, though not all of them. This table has just over 450,000 clones, about 32% appearing once. The sample comprised naive CD4+ T cells from blood. The source of these receptors is a man younger than 30 in good health.

This clone was picked up a small number of times. The chain uses TRBV30 and TRBJ1-2; tentatively, D is TRBD1 (6 bases). Trimming stripped 4 bases from V and 3 bases from J, with 12 bases between. The CDR3 consists of 13 residues. Germline CDR1 GTSNPN, CDR2 SVGIG (reference sequence). The DNA of the CDR3 is TGTGCCTGGACCCAGGGGATTTACTATGGCTACACCTTC. As protein: CAWTQGIYYGYTF.

The sample holds a few counts of this clone. The chain couples TRBV9 to TRBJ2-2; a possible D gene is TRBD2 (6 bases). Deletions cut 0 bases from V and 0 bases from J, with 18 bases between. Germline assignment: CDR1 SGDLS and CDR2 YYNGEE. This CDR3 has 19 amino acids. This CDR3 is CASSVGGASAKANTGELFF. The CDR3 bases are TGTGCCAGCAGCGTAGGCGGGGCTAGCGCAAAAGCGAACACCGGGGAGCTGTTTTTT.

This sequence joins TRBV7-2 and TRBJ2-3, with 12 bases matching TRBD2. This CDR3 spans 17 amino acids. The V gene's germline CDR1 is SGHTA and CDR2 FQGNSA. The J segment lost 2 bases and the V segment lost 6 bases, leaving 9 bases of the junction unmatched. The DNA for the CDR3 is TGTGCCAGCAGGCGGACTAGCGGGGCCTCTTACACAGATACGCAGTATTTT. Translation gives CASRRTSGASYTDTQYF.

V is TRBV7-6 and J is TRBJ2-7; D remains ambiguous. Trimming stripped 5 bases from V and 1 base from J, with 15 bases between. Germline lookup yields CDR1 SGHVS and CDR2 FNYEAQ. CDR3 length: 15 residues. CDR3 nucleotide sequence: TGTGCCAGCAGCACCGACTCATGGGGATCCTACGAGCAGTACTTC. Amino acid sequence: CASSTDSWGSYEQYF.

This clone was recorded a few times. The chain combines TRBV5-1 with TRBJ2-7, with 9 positions matching TRBD1. The germline V gene encodes CDR1 SGHRS and CDR2 YFSETQ. Trimming removed 0 bases from V and 5 bases from J; junction bases left unmatched: 3. This CDR3 is 14 amino acids long. The CDR3, as DNA: TGCGCCAGCAGCTTGGGGGACAGGGACCACGAGCAGTACTTC. It yields the protein CASSLGDRDHEQYF.

The table lists this clone with a few counts. For the CDR3, the DNA is TGTGCCAGCAGTTCCCGAATCACCCAGTACTTC. This encodes CASSSRITQYF. This chain uses TRBV28 with TRBJ2-5; D gene uncertain. V was pared by 4 bases and J by 8 bases, with 8 bases between. The CDR3 is 11 residues long. Germline V CDR1 and CDR2: MDHEN, SYDVKM.

This clone was observed a few times. The rearrangement joins TRBV29-1 to TRBJ2-7; the D call may be TRBD1 or TRBD2 (5 bases each). Germline CDR1 SQVTM, CDR2 ANQGSEA. Trimming removed 4 bases at V and 6 bases at J, with 16 bases between. The CDR3 consists of 13 residues. The CDR3 DNA sequence: TGCAGCGTTGGGGGACGGGTCATGGGCGAGCAGTACTTC. It encodes CSVGGRVMGEQYF.

The V and J genes are TRBV7-9 and TRBJ2-7; 9 bases map to TRBD1. V gave up 5 bases and J gave up 2 bases; unmatched junction bases: 7. The CDR3 is 15 residues long. Germline CDR1 and CDR2: SEHNR and FQNEAQ (reference sequence). This chain's CDR3 is CASSLGQGPTYEQYF. The DNA of the CDR3 is TGTGCCAGCAGCCTAGGACAGGGGCCCACCTACGAGCAGTACTTC.

The sample holds a few counts of this clone. At the DNA level, this CDR3 is encoded by other sequences in the same sample as well. This chain links TRBV5-4 with TRBJ2-3, with D hard to call. Germline V lookup: CDR1 SGHNT, CDR2 YYREEE (reference sequence). Trimming shortened V by 1 base and J by 1 base, and 4 bases separated the two germline ends. This CDR3 is built from 13 residues. CDR3 nucleotides: TGTGCCAGCAGCTTGCAGGGCACAGATACGCAGTATTTT. This codes for CASSLQGTDTQYF. Full variable domain (outside the CDR3, taken from reference TRBV5-4 and TRBJ2-3): ETGVTQSPTHLIKTRGQQVTLRCSSQSGHNTVSWYQQALGQGPQFIFQYYREEENGRGNFPPRFSGLQFPNYSSELNVNALELDDSALYLCASSLQGTDTQYFGPGTRLTVL.

This clone was found a few times. This chain uses TRBV11-3 with TRBJ2-1, with 9 bases aligning to TRBD2. Germline loops: CDR1 SGHNT, CDR2 YENEEA. The CDR3 totals 16 residues. V was pared by 1 base and J by 2 bases, with 3 bases of the junction left unmatched. CDR3: CASSLGLAGPYNEQFF. The CDR3 coding sequence is TGTGCCAGCAGCTTAGGTCTAGCGGGACCCTACAATGAGCAGTTCTTC.

This rearrangement joins TRBV7-2 to TRBJ2-1; TRBD2 aligns across 9 bases. Germline assignment: CDR1 SGHTA and CDR2 FQGNSA. The junction had 6 bases not matched to a gene; V was cut back by 0 bases and J by 9 bases. This CDR3 contains 15 residues. The CDR3 here is CASSLASGRPVEQFF. CDR3 nucleotide sequence: TGTGCCAGCAGCTTAGCCAGCGGGAGGCCCGTTGAGCAGTTCTTC.

This clone was recorded a few times. The chain combines TRBV10-3 with TRBJ2-1; no firm D call. Germline V lookup: CDR1 ENHRY, CDR2 SYGVKD. CDR3 length: 15 amino acids. The ends were cut back, 2 bases at V and 7 bases at J, with 15 bases in the middle. The CDR3 protein is CAISEGVTAKNEQFF. CDR3 in DNA: TGTGCCATCAGTGAGGGCGTCACAGCAAAGAATGAGCAGTTCTTC.

This clone has only a few counts. The V and J genes are TRBV28 and TRBJ2-3; TRBD1 is a possible D gene (5 bases). Between the trimmed V and J ends, which lost 2 bases and 4 bases, there was a span of 13 bases. CDR1 MDHEN and CDR2 SYDVKM come from the germline V gene. There are 15 residues in the CDR3. As DNA, the CDR3 is TGTGCCAGCAGTTTAGGGGCAGAAGGCCCAGATACGCAGTATTTT. Residues: CASSLGAEGPDTQYF.

The rearrangement joins TRBV18 to TRBJ1-5; possible D gene TRBD1, 6 bases. V lost 5 bases and J lost 9, with 17 bases in between. Looked up from germline, CDR1 is KGHSH and CDR2 is LQKENI. There are 14 residues in the CDR3. The CDR3: CASSSEGVLGPQHF. CDR3 DNA sequence: TGTGCCAGCTCATCTGAGGGGGTCCTAGGGCCCCAGCATTTT.